The 16 T cell receptor beta chains below were found in one sample sequenced in a study of T cell responses to AZD1222 COVID-19 vaccine. Sequencing used immunoSEQ multiplex PCR; TCRdb keeps in-frame clones, though not all of them. The sample yields about 260,000 clones, more than 85% seen once. The specimen was peripheral blood, collected on day 0 of AZD1222 vaccination. The receptors were sampled from an adult in good health.

The chain combines TRBV5-1 with TRBJ2-7, with D tentatively TRBD2 (7 bases). CDR3 length: 13 amino acids. Germline V gene lookup returns CDR1 SGHRS and CDR2 YFSETQ. Trimming took off 4 bases at V and 7 bases at J, with 15 bases between the two ends. The CDR3 DNA reads TGCGCCAGCAGCGGGGGGGCGAGGGATGAGCAGTACTTC. It specifies CASSGGARDEQYF.

This clone showed up just once. CDR3: CASSLGDRPYGYTF. The CDR3 nucleotides read TGCGCCAGCAGCTTGGGTGACAGGCCCTATGGCTACACCTTC. The rearrangement uses TRBV5-1 and TRBJ1-2; D may be TRBD1 (6 bases). The CDR3 runs 14 residues. The ends were cut back, 0 bases at V and 4 bases at J, with 10 bases in the middle. Looked up from germline, CDR1 is SGHRS and CDR2 is YFSETQ.

The chain is built from TRBV24-1 and TRBJ1-3; D not resolved. V shed 3 bases and J shed 0 bases, with 8 bases lying between them. There are 15 residues in the CDR3. The V gene's germline CDR1 is KGHDR and CDR2 SFDVKD. CDR3 DNA: TGTGCCACCAGTGATCCCCGGACCTCTGGAAACACCATATATTTT. The encoded protein is CATSDPRTSGNTIYF.

V gene TRBV4-1 combines with J gene TRBJ2-1; 9 nucleotides align to TRBD2. V lost 3 bases to trimming and J lost 5 bases; unmatched junction nucleotides: 8. The CDR3 is 16 residues long. Germline V gives CDR1 MGHRA, CDR2 YSYEKL. The CDR3 DNA reads TGCGCCAGCAGCCACATCTGGCGGGAGGGCCACAATGAGCAGTTCTTC. It is translated as CASSHIWREGHNEQFF.

V gene TRBV30 combines with J gene TRBJ2-1; 7 bases fit TRBD2. The V gene's germline CDR1 is GTSNPN and CDR2 SVGIG (reference sequence). The CDR3 loop spans 13 amino acids. The J segment lost 9 bases and the V segment lost 2 bases, leaving 7 bases of the junction unmatched. CDR3 nucleotide sequence: TGTGCCTGGAGTATAATAGCGGGTATTGAGCAGTTCTTC. Encoded protein: CAWSIIAGIEQFF.

V and J are TRBV19 and TRBJ2-3, with D perhaps TRBD1 (5 bases). Trimming stripped 5 bases from V and 2 bases from J, with 11 bases between. The CDR3 is 14 residues long. In germline, CDR1 is LNHDA, CDR2 SQIVND (reference sequence). The CDR3 sequence is CASSPDKSTDTQYF. CDR3 DNA sequence: TGTGCCAGTAGTCCGGACAAGTCCACAGATACGCAGTATTTT. Filled out from reference TRBV19 and TRBJ2-3, the complete variable domain reads DGGITQSPKYLFRKEGQNVTLSCEQNLNHDAMYWYRQDPGQGLRLIYYSQIVNDFQKGDIAEGYSVSREKKESFPLTVTSAQKNPTAFYLCASSPDKSTDTQYFGPGTRLTVL.

The chain combines TRBV20-1 with TRBJ1-6; D is possibly TRBD1 (6 bases). Germline V gene lookup returns CDR1 DFQATT and CDR2 SNEGSKA (reference sequence). This CDR3 comprises 14 residues. V gave up 3 bases and J gave up 9 bases, with 15 bases separating them. The CDR3 loop reads CSASRGALGSPLHF. As DNA, the CDR3 is TGCAGTGCTAGTCGGGGGGCCCTAGGTTCACCCCTCCACTTT.

The V and J genes are TRBV3-1 (or the pseudogene TRBV3-2) and TRBJ1-2, with a weak D call TRBD1 (5 bases). V lost 0 bases to trimming and J lost 0 bases, with 11 bases between them. CDR3 length: 16 residues. Germline V gene sequence: CDR1 LGHDT, CDR2 YNNKEL (reference sequence). CDR3 amino acids: CASSQDIGDANYGYTF. The DNA of the CDR3 is TGTGCCAGCAGCCAAGATATAGGGGACGCTAACTATGGCTACACCTTC.

The J gene is TRBJ1-1, the V gene TRBV6-6; D is unclear. Germline V CDR1 and CDR2: MNHNY, SVGAGI (reference sequence). The CDR3 is 17 amino acids. V was pared by 5 bases and J by 1 base, with 20 bases between. CDR3 region: CASSPRPPGVANTEAFF. The CDR3 DNA follows: TGTGCCAGCAGTCCTCGACCTCCTGGGGTCGCGAACACTGAAGCTTTCTTT.

The V call is TRBV6-5, the J call TRBJ2-3; D is perhaps TRBD1 (6 bases). Germline CDR1 MNHEY, CDR2 SVGAGI. V was cut by 7 bases and J by 1 base, with 12 bases left in between. CDR3 length: 14 residues. This CDR3 reads CASNVRTGTDTQYF. CDR3 coding DNA: TGTGCCAGCAATGTGAGGACAGGCACAGATACGCAGTATTTT.

The V gene is TRBV28, the J gene TRBJ1-6; D remains ambiguous. The V gene lost 9 bases and the J gene lost 0 bases, with 6 bases spanning the gap. The CDR3 sequence is 13 residues long. CDR1 is MDHEN and CDR2 is SYDVKM in the germline V gene. The DNA for the CDR3 is TGTGCCAGTAAGGGCTCCTATAATTCACCCCTCCACTTT. Its protein is CASKGSYNSPLHF.

The CDR3 region has the DNA TGTGCCAGCAGGCCCGGGACACGGTTCGGAGAGCAGTACTTC. This codes for CASRPGTRFGEQYF. This chain connects TRBV27 to TRBJ2-7; weak D call: TRBD1 (6 bases). Trimming cost V 6 bases and J 7 bases, with 19 bases left between them. Germline V gives CDR1 MNHEY, CDR2 SMNVEV (reference sequence). The CDR3 is 14 amino acids.

About this clone: This CDR3 is also generated by other DNA sequences in the sample. The chain links TRBV29-1 to TRBJ2-3; D gene ambiguous. The germline gives CDR1 SQVTM, CDR2 ANQGSEA. The CDR3 is made up of 12 amino acids. V lost 3 bases to trimming and J lost 3 bases, with 7 bases between them. The CDR3 DNA reads as TGCAGCGTTGATCCCGGTACAGATACGCAGTATTTT. This translates into CSVDPGTDTQYF.

The chain is built from TRBV13 and TRBJ1-1; a weak D match, TRBD1 (6 bases). Trimming removed 5 bases from V and 1 base from J, with 23 bases in between. Germline V gives CDR1 PRHDT, CDR2 FYEKMQ (reference sequence). This CDR3 has 18 residues. CDR3 nucleotide sequence: TGTGCCAGCAGCGGACAAGACAGGTGGGGAACGAGGAACACTGAAGCTTTCTTT. Its protein is CASSGQDRWGTRNTEAFF.

A remark on this clone: Distinct nucleotide sequences in the sample also encode this CDR3. The genes are TRBV12-3 or TRBV12-4 and TRBJ1-2; no clear D gene. The V and J ends lost 6 bases and 0 bases respectively, with 5 bases between them. CDR3 length: 12 residues. CDR3 DNA sequence: TGTGCCAGCAGAGGGCCTAACTATGGCTACACCTTC. Translated: CASRGPNYGYTF.

This chain links TRBV5-1 with TRBJ1-1; TRBD1 might be the D (6 bases). The CDR3 runs 16 residues. CDR1 is SGHRS and CDR2 is YFSETQ in the germline V gene. The V and J ends lost 0 bases and 5 bases respectively, with 17 bases between them. The CDR3: CASSLEAGEMVTEAFF. The DNA for the CDR3 is TGCGCCAGCAGCTTGGAGGCAGGGGAGATGGTGACTGAAGCTTTCTTT.